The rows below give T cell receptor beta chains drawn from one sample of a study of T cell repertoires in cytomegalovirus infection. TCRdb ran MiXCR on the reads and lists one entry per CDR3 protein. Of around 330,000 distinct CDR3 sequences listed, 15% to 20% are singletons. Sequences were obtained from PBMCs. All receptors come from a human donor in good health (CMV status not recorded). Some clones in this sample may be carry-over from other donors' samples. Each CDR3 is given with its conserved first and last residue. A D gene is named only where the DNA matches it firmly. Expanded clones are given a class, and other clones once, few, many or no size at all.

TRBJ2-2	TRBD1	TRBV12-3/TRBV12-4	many	CASRRDRGLGGTGELFF	TGTGCCAGCAGACGGGACAGGGGATTAGGTGGGACCGGGGAGCTGTTTTTT
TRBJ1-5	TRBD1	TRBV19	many	CASSGQGRSNQPQHF	TGTGCCAGTAGTGGACAGGGGAGGAGCAATCAGCCCCAGCATTTT
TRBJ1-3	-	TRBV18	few	CASSPARSSGNTIYF	TGTGCCAGCTCACCCGCCAGGTCCTCTGGAAACACCATATATTTT
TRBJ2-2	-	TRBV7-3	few	CASRLQDTGELFF	TGTGCCAGCAGACTTCAAGACACCGGGGAGCTGTTTTTT
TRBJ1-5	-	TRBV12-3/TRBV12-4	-	CASSFVQAPYSNQPQHF	TGTGCCAGCAGTTTTGTCCAGGCCCCTTATAGCAATCAGCCCCAGCATTTT
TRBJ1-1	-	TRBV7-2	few	CASSPVEYRDTEAFF	TGTGCCAGCAGCCCGGTGGAGTACCGGGACACTGAAGCTTTCTTT
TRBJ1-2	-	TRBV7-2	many	CASGAGRQPNYGYTF	TGTGCCAGCGGAGCGGGGAGGCAGCCGAACTATGGCTACACCTTC
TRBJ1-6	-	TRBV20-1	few	CSAKGEINSPLHF	TGCAGTGCTAAGGGGGAAATTAATTCACCCCTCCACTTT
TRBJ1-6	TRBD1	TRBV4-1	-	CASSQGRPGQGTRSPLHF	TGCGCCAGCAGCCAAGGTCGCCCGGGACAGGGGACTCGGTCACCCCTCCACTTT
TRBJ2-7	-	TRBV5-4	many	CASSSPEGDAYEQYF	TGTGCCAGCAGCTCCCCTGAGGGGGACGCCTACGAGCAGTACTTC
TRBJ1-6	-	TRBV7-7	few	CASSLSVMGDRAYNSPLHF	TGTGCTAGCAGCTTATCGGTGATGGGAGATCGGGCCTATAATTCACCCCTCCACTTT
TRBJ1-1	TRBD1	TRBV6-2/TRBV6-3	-	CASSLGQGRFSNTEAFF	TGTGCCAGCAGTTTGGGACAGGGACGGTTTTCGAACACTGAAGCTTTCTTT
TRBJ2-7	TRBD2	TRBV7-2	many	CASSSGLPNYEQYF	TGTGCCAGCAGCTCGGGACTACCTAACTACGAGCAGTACTTC
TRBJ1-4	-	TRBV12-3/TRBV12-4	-	CASSLALARGNEKLFF	TGTGCCAGCAGTTTAGCCCTCGCCAGGGGTAATGAAAAACTGTTTTTT
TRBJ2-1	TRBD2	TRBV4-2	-	CASSPGGGNEQFF	TGTGCCAGCAGCCCCGGGGGGGGCAATGAGCAGTTCTTC
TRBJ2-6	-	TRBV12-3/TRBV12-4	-	CASRDTYSGANVLTF	TGTGCCAGCAGGGACACCTACTCTGGGGCCAACGTCCTGACTTTC
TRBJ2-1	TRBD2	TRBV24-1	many	CATSDTGVGGAAEQFF	TGTGCCACCAGTGACACCGGTGTCGGGGGGGCCGCTGAGCAGTTCTTC
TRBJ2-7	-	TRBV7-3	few	CASSLTGGAVYEQYF	TGTGCCAGCAGCTTAACAGGGGGGGCGGTCTACGAGCAGTACTTC
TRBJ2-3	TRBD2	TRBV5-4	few	CASSPTPGLAPDTQYF	TGTGCCAGCAGCCCAACACCGGGACTAGCGCCAGATACGCAGTATTTT
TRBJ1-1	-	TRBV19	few	CASSVVTANTEAFF	TGTGCCAGTAGTGTCGTGACGGCGAACACTGAAGCTTTCTTT
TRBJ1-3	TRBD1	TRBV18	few	CASSPRQGSGNTIYF	TGTGCCAGCTCACCAAGACAGGGCTCTGGAAACACCATATATTTT
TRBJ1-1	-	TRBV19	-	CASQPYPVLMNTEAFF	TGTGCCAGTCAACCCTACCCCGTCTTGATGAACACTGAAGCTTTCTTT
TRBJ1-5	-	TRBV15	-	CATSEEFNQPQHF	TGTGCCACCAGCGAAGAATTTAATCAGCCCCAGCATTTT
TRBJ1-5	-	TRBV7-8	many	CASSLEGGKGQHF	TGTGCCAGCAGCTTAGAGGGGGGTAAAGGCCAGCATTTT
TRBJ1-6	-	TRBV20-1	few	CSATRGRGNSPLHF	TGCAGTGCTACCCGGGGGAGAGGTAATTCACCCCTCCACTTT
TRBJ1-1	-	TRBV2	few	CASSRGVEDTEAFF	TGTGCCAGCAGCCGGGGAGTGGAGGACACTGAAGCTTTCTTT
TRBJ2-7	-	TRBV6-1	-	CASSEALADISYEQYF	TGTGCCAGCAGTGAAGCGCTCGCCGACATCTCCTACGAGCAGTACTTC
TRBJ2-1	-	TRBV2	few	CASSAETSGEQFF	TGTGCCAGCAGTGCTGAGACATCAGGCGAGCAGTTCTTC
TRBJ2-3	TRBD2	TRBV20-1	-	CSASPGTRHDTQYF	TGCAGTGCGTCCCCGGGGACTAGACATGATACGCAGTATTTT
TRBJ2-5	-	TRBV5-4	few	CASSWRGETQYF	TGTGCCAGCAGCTGGCGCGGAGAGACCCAGTACTTC
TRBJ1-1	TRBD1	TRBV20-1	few	CSARDRERAFF	TGCAGTGCTAGGGACAGGGAGCGAGCTTTCTTT
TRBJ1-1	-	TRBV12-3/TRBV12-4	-	CASSETTVRGGAFF	TGTGCCAGCAGCGAAACGACGGTCCGGGGCGGAGCTTTCTTT
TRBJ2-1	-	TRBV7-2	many	CASSLTGPSNEQFF	TGTGCCAGCAGCTTAACAGGGCCTAGCAATGAGCAGTTCTTC
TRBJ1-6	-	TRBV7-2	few	CASSFEGIENSPLHF	TGTGCCAGCAGCTTTGAGGGAATCGAAAATTCACCCCTCCACTTT
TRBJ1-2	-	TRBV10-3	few	CAINSASGSYGYTF	TGTGCCATCAATTCGGCCTCCGGTAGCTATGGCTACACCTTC
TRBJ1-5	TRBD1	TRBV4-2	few	CASSQDRLVQPQHF	TGTGCCAGCAGCCAGGACAGGCTCGTTCAGCCCCAGCATTTT
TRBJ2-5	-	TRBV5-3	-	CASSLRGRGRETQYF	TGTGCCAGCAGCTTGAGGGGGAGGGGGCGTGAGACCCAGTACTTC
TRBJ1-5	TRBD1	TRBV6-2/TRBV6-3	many	CASSYSGQGAYSNQPQHF	TGTGCCAGCAGTTACTCCGGACAGGGGGCTTATAGCAATCAGCCCCAGCATTTT
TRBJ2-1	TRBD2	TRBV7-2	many	CASSPQRGANEQFF	TGTGCCAGCAGCCCGCAGCGGGGGGCAAATGAGCAGTTCTTC
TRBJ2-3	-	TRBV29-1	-	CSVDQGTDTQYF	TGCAGCGTTGACCAGGGCACAGATACGCAGTATTTT
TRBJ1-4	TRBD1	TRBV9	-	CASSGGTEFEKLFF	TGTGCCAGCAGCGGCGGGACAGAATTTGAAAAACTGTTTTTT
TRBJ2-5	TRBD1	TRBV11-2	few	CASSLDPRTGETQYF	TGTGCCAGCAGCTTAGATCCAAGGACAGGGGAGACCCAGTACTTC
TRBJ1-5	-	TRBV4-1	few	CASSHPDLGQPQHF	TGCGCCAGCAGCCATCCCGACTTAGGTCAGCCCCAGCATTTT
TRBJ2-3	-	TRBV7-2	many	CASSPRGAWTDTQYF	TGTGCCAGCAGCCCCCGAGGGGCCTGGACAGATACGCAGTATTTT